This T cell receptor beta chain was retrieved from a study of blood T cell repertoires in COVID-19. The junction had 9 bases not matched to a gene; V was cut back by 5 bases and J by 4 bases. The CDR3 totals 16 residues. The germline V gene encodes CDR1 SGHNT and CDR2 YENEEA. Here immunoSEQ multiplex PCR was the method, and the copy in TCRdb shows in-frame clones only, minus some. Altogether 150,000 to 200,000 clones are present, over 75% being singletons, with the ten largest covering 3.3%. The receptor was derived from a man in his sixties with acute or convalescent COVID-19. The V gene is TRBV11-3, the J gene TRBJ2-2, with 8 bases that match TRBD1. Sequenced sample: peripheral blood. The CDR3 sequence is CASSPGTGRGTGELFF. The CDR3 coding sequence is TGTGCCAGCAGCCCGGGGACAGGACGAGGCACCGGGGAGCTGTTTTTT.